Below, 20 T cell receptor beta chains from the same sample are listed, as sequenced in a study of T cells in localized non-small cell lung cancer (dated by TCRdb to 2020 to 2022). Libraries were prepared through the immunoSEQ multiplex PCR assay. Drawn from immuneACCESS, this table holds only the in-frame rearrangements with V and J called that TCRdb kept. Clones are partly lost; checked studies trace under half to an unresolved V gene and leave the rest unexplained. The sample table contains under 150,000 clones; only one count was recorded for more than 70% of them. The ten largest clones add up to around 1.5% of the sample. The sequencing used peripheral blood, collected before any cancer treatment. These receptors all come from an older female donor with stage I lung adenocarcinoma.

The CDR3 sequence: CASRSPYNEGINEQFF. The CDR3 DNA sequence: TGTGCCAGCAGAAGCCCCTATAATGAGGGCATCAATGAGCAGTTCTTC. V gene TRBV28 combines with J gene TRBJ2-1; possible D gene TRBD2, 5 bases. V lost 6 bases to trimming and J lost 6 bases, with 21 bases between them. Germline values: CDR1 MDHEN, CDR2 SYDVKM. The length of the CDR3 is 16 residues.

This chain links TRBV28 with TRBJ2-3, with 15 nucleotides matching TRBD2. The length of the CDR3 is 17 residues. J was trimmed by 2 bases and V by 4 bases; bases with no gene match: 4. The germline CDR1 and CDR2 sequences are MDHEN and SYDVKM. As DNA, the CDR3 is TGTGCCAGCAGTTCCCGGACTAGCGGGAGGGCCACAGATACGCAGTATTTT. Translating it yields CASSSRTSGRATDTQYF.

J is TRBJ2-3 and V is TRBV2; 8 bases are a match to TRBD1. Looked up from germline, CDR1 is SNHLY and CDR2 is FYNNEI. This CDR3 has 16 residues. The trim removed 4 bases at V and 11 bases at J, leaving 17 bases unmatched. The CDR3 is CASSVGSTGEELMQYF. In DNA form, the CDR3 reads TGTGCCAGCAGTGTTGGGTCGACAGGGGAGGAGCTCATGCAGTATTTT.

The CDR3 loop reads CASSLRTGGGTEAFF. Written as DNA, the CDR3 is TGCGCCAGCAGCCTACGGACAGGGGGAGGCACTGAAGCTTTCTTT. This rearrangement joins TRBV5-1 to TRBJ1-1, with 10 bases that match TRBD1. The trim removed 4 bases at V and 4 bases at J, leaving 7 bases unmatched. The CDR3 spans 15 residues. Germline lookup yields CDR1 SGHRS and CDR2 YFSETQ. Full variable domain (remainder filled in from reference TRBV5-1 and TRBJ1-1): KAGVTQTPRYLIKTRGQQVTLSCSPISGHRSVSWYQQTPGQGLQFLFEYFSETQRNKGNFPGRFSGRQFSNSRSEMNVSTLELGDSALYLCASSLRTGGGTEAFFGQGTRLTVV.

The rearrangement links TRBV7-9 to TRBJ1-1; unclear D gene. CDR1 and CDR2 (germline): SEHNR, FQNEAQ (reference sequence). Deletions cut 1 base from V and 11 bases from J, with 8 bases between. There are 11 residues in the CDR3. The CDR3 sequence is CASSLDGMAFF. As DNA, the CDR3 is TGTGCCAGCAGCTTAGACGGGATGGCTTTCTTT.

This chain connects TRBV7-9 to TRBJ1-5; 7 bases are shared with TRBD1. Per germline, CDR1 SEHNR and CDR2 FQNEAQ (reference sequence). The CDR3 runs 16 residues. V lost 1 base, J lost 7 bases, and 10 bases stayed unmatched. The CDR3 here is CASSLDLTGTGQPQHF. The CDR3 DNA is TGTGCCAGCAGCTTAGATCTGACAGGGACGGGCCAGCCCCAGCATTTT.

V usage is TRBV6-1 and J usage is TRBJ1-2, with D unresolved. The germline gives CDR1 MNHNS, CDR2 SASEGT. The CDR3 loop spans 13 amino acids. With 0 bases removed from V and 7 bases from J, the gap between germline ends came to 9 bases. CDR3 loop: CASSEAGFRGYTF. For the CDR3, the DNA is TGTGCCAGCAGTGAAGCAGGGTTTCGTGGCTACACCTTC.

This rearrangement joins TRBV4-2 to TRBJ2-2; TRBD2 might be the D (5 bases). V dropped 0 bases and J dropped 8 bases, with 16 bases sitting between them. The CDR3 has 16 amino acids. Looked up from germline, CDR1 is LGHNA and CDR2 is YNFKEQ. CDR3 loop: CASSQDIAMVGGELFF. CDR3 nucleotides: TGTGCCAGCAGCCAAGATATAGCGATGGTCGGTGGGGAGCTGTTTTTT.

The V call is TRBV9, the J call TRBJ2-4; 7 bases map to TRBD1. CDR1 SGDLS and CDR2 YYNGEE come from the germline V gene. The CDR3 extends over 16 amino acids. The V gene end was trimmed by 2 bases and the J gene end by 0 bases; junction bases not matched to a gene: 5. CDR3 DNA sequence: TGTGCCAGCAGCGTCACAGGGGCTCTAGCCAAAAACATTCAGTACTTC. It codes for CASSVTGALAKNIQYF. The entire variable domain, with the rest obtained from reference TRBV9 and TRBJ2-4, is as follows: DSGVTQTPKHLITATGQRVTLRCSPRSGDLSVYWYQQSLDQGLQFLIQYYNGEERAKGNILERFSAQQFPDLHSELNLSSLELGDSALYFCASSVTGALAKNIQYFGAGTRLSVL.

The rearrangement uses TRBV30 and TRBJ1-3; D is ambiguous. V shed 5 bases and J shed 1 base, with 3 bases lying between them. In germline, CDR1 is GTSNPN, CDR2 SVGIG (reference sequence). This CDR3 has 11 residues. CDR3 DNA: TGTGCCTGGGGGTCTGGAAACACCATATATTTT. Protein: CAWGSGNTIYF.

This chain connects TRBV7-9 to TRBJ2-1, with D perhaps TRBD2 (6 bases). Per the germline V gene, CDR1 is SEHNR and CDR2 is FQNEAQ (reference sequence). The CDR3 loop spans 13 amino acids. V dropped 6 bases and J dropped 10 bases, with 16 bases sitting between them. The CDR3 here is CASRRQEGYEQFF. CDR3 DNA: TGTGCCAGCAGACGCCAGGAGGGATACGAGCAGTTCTTC.

The V gene is TRBV7-2, the J gene TRBJ1-2; D is unresolved. With 1 base removed from V and 8 bases from J, the gap between germline ends came to 8 bases. This CDR3 has 12 amino acids. Germline V lookup: CDR1 SGHTA, CDR2 FQGNSA. CDR3 amino acids: CASSLGRVGYTF. CDR3 coding DNA: TGTGCCAGCAGCTTAGGTAGGGTCGGCTACACCTTC.

V and J are TRBV28 and TRBJ2-5; no definite D call. V gave up 6 bases and J gave up 2 bases, with 13 bases separating them. The CDR3 has 14 residues. Per the germline V gene, CDR1 is MDHEN and CDR2 is SYDVKM. CDR3 protein: CASSRYQNQETQYF. DNA of the CDR3: TGTGCCAGCAGCAGATACCAGAATCAAGAGACCCAGTACTTC.

This clone was seen a single time. This chain connects TRBV27 to TRBJ2-1; 9 bases are shared with TRBD2. CDR1 is MNHEY and CDR2 is SMNVEV in the germline V gene (reference sequence). Trimming removed 2 bases from V and 9 bases from J; junction bases left unmatched: 11. This CDR3 comprises 16 residues. In DNA form, the CDR3 reads TGTGCCAGCAGTTTACTTGTGGGACTAGCTGTTGGTGAGCAGTTCTTC. Translated, it gives CASSLLVGLAVGEQFF.

The J gene is TRBJ2-7, the V gene TRBV4-1; 8 nucleotides match TRBD2. CDR1 MGHRA and CDR2 YSYEKL come from the germline V gene. V shed 2 bases, J shed 4 bases, and the junction held 7 bases outside the gene matches. There are 15 residues in the CDR3. Here the CDR3 reads CASSQSGGRLYEQYF. CDR3 coding DNA: TGCGCCAGCAGCCAATCTGGCGGGAGGTTATACGAGCAGTACTTC.

This rearrangement joins TRBV23-1 to TRBJ1-4; 7 nucleotides align to TRBD1. TRBV23-1 is assigned to the ORF class and has an uncertain function. There are 15 residues in the CDR3. After removal of 2 bases from V and 7 bases from J, the junction contained 7 bases not matched to a gene. This CDR3 reads CASSQRGQGGEKLFF. CDR3 coding DNA: TGCGCCAGCAGTCAAAGGGGGCAGGGGGGTGAAAAACTGTTTTTT.

V gene TRBV6-5 combines with J gene TRBJ1-4; D not certain. CDR1 MNHEY and CDR2 SVGAGI come from the germline V gene. With 6 bases removed from V and 4 bases from J, the gap between germline ends came to 12 bases. The CDR3 extends over 14 amino acids. Written as DNA, the CDR3 is TGTGCCAGCAGCGCGGGGAGGCTTAATGAAAAACTGTTTTTT. As protein: CASSAGRLNEKLFF.

The CDR3 DNA reads TGTGCCACCTCGACAGGGTCAGGGTTTGGGACTAATGAAAAACTGTTTTTT. This gives the protein CATSTGSGFGTNEKLFF. The chain uses TRBV19 and TRBJ1-4; 7 bases agree with TRBD1. The CDR3 has 17 residues. The V gene end was trimmed by 10 bases and the J gene end by 2 bases; junction bases not matched to a gene: 16. CDR1 and CDR2 from the germline V gene are LNHDA and SQIVND (reference sequence).

This chain joins TRBV4-2 and TRBJ2-5; 8 positions agree with TRBD2. After removal of 6 bases from V and 2 bases from J, the junction contained 14 bases not matched to a gene. Germline assignment: CDR1 LGHNA and CDR2 YNFKEQ. CDR3 length: 17 amino acids. CDR3 DNA sequence: TGTGCCAGCAGTCCTGGATTAGCGGGATGGGAGCAAGAGACCCAGTACTTC. Protein product: CASSPGLAGWEQETQYF.

The rearrangement links TRBV5-4 to TRBJ1-5; D unclear. The CDR3 spans 18 residues. Trimming shortened V by 0 bases and J by 2 bases, and 18 bases separated the two germline ends. The germline V gene encodes CDR1 SGHNT and CDR2 YYREEE (reference sequence). In nucleotides, the CDR3 is TGTGCCAGCAGCTTGGTGCAGCCAGCGTTCCGGGGCAATCAGCCCCAGCATTTT. This translates into CASSLVQPAFRGNQPQHF. The full variable domain, completed using reference TRBV5-4 and TRBJ1-5, is ETGVTQSPTHLIKTRGQQVTLRCSSQSGHNTVSWYQQALGQGPQFIFQYYREEENGRGNFPPRFSGLQFPNYSSELNVNALELDDSALYLCASSLVQPAFRGNQPQHFGDGTRLSIL.